A selection of T cell receptor beta chains follows, all from one sample in a study of blood T cell repertoires in COVID-19. This table comes from immunoSEQ multiplex PCR, and its TCRdb copy is limited to in-frame clones, with some not included. The sample lists about 48,000 clones, about four fifths occurring once. Specimen: peripheral blood. The receptors come from a human donor in a cohort sampled during active COVID-19. CDR3s include the opening cysteine and the closing phenylalanine or tryptophan. The D gene is left open where the match is weak. Clone size is shown for a subset of rows, as once, few, many or a class of expanded clone.

clone size | D gene | J gene | V gene | CDR3 protein | CDR3 DNA
few | NA | TRBJ2-1 | TRBV19 | CASSIGGAGSYNEQFF | TGTGCCAGTAGTATTGGGGGGGCGGGCTCCTACAATGAGCAGTTCTTC
NA | TRBD2 | TRBJ2-5 | TRBV15 | CATSAGGRETQYF | TGTGCCACCTCAGCGGGGGGGCGGGAGACCCAGTACTTC
once | NA | TRBJ1-1 | TRBV9 | CASSEDSPRGAFF | TGTGCCAGCAGCGAGGACAGCCCTAGGGGCGCTTTCTTT
NA | TRBD2 | TRBJ2-3 | TRBV12-3/TRBV12-4 | CASSPGGGTQYF | TGTGCCAGCAGCCCCGGGGGGGGAACGCAGTATTTT
NA | TRBD2 | TRBJ2-3 | TRBV6-4 | CASSIAGGGTDTQYF | TGTGCCAGCAGTATTGCGGGAGGGGGCACAGATACGCAGTATTTT
NA | NA | TRBJ1-1 | TRBV3-1/TRBV3-2 | CASSHGIEAFF | TGTGCCAGCAGCCATGGCATTGAAGCTTTCTTT
NA | NA | TRBJ1-4 | TRBV6-6 | CASTLEEKLFF | TGTGCCAGCACCCTTGAGGAAAAACTGTTTTTT
once | NA | TRBJ2-7 | TRBV27 | CASGLPRVLPTDSSYEQYF | TGTGCCAGCGGCCTCCCGCGGGTACTACCGACGGATAGCTCCTACGAGCAGTACTTC
NA | NA | TRBJ1-4 | TRBV4-1 | CASSLTLGGSNEKLFF | TGCGCCAGCAGCCTGACTCTGGGGGGGAGTAATGAAAAACTGTTTTTT
many | NA | TRBJ1-6 | TRBV15 | CATSRGTDYNSPLHF | TGTGCCACCAGCAGAGGGACAGACTATAATTCACCCCTCCACTTT
NA | TRBD1 | TRBJ1-5 | TRBV5-8 | CASSLGQGPPDNQPQHF | TGTGCCAGCAGCTTGGGACAGGGCCCCCCGGACAATCAGCCCCAGCATTTT
NA | NA | TRBJ2-2 | TRBV7-2 | CARTRPGVDTGELFF | TGTGCCAGGACTAGGCCGGGGGTGGACACCGGGGAGCTGTTTTTT
NA | TRBD1 | TRBJ1-5 | TRBV5-1 | CAGPTGGEQPQHF | TGCGCCGGCCCGACAGGGGGCGAACAGCCCCAGCATTTT
NA | TRBD2 | TRBJ2-2 | TRBV2 | CASSGGLAETGELFF | TGTGCCAGCAGTGGCGGACTAGCGGAAACCGGGGAGCTGTTTTTT
NA | NA | TRBJ2-5 | TRBV7-8 | CASSFLLETQYF | TGTGCCAGCAGCTTCCTTTTGGAGACCCAGTACTTC
few | NA | TRBJ1-2 | TRBV4-1 | CASSLGGIYGYTF | TGCGCCAGCAGCCTCGGGGGGATCTATGGCTACACCTTC
NA | TRBD2 | TRBJ2-2 | TRBV6-1 | CASSAPSGGNTGELFF | TGTGCCAGCAGTGCGCCTAGCGGGGGAAACACCGGGGAGCTGTTTTTT
NA | TRBD2 | TRBJ2-1 | TRBV9 | CASMAGSGGYNEQFF | TGTGCCAGCATGGCGGGTAGCGGGGGGTACAATGAGCAGTTCTTC
NA | TRBD1 | TRBJ2-3 | TRBV5-1 | CASSLGTATDTQYF | TGCGCCAGCAGCTTAGGGACAGCTACAGATACGCAGTATTTT
few | NA | TRBJ2-2 | TRBV21-1 | CASSKGFLVEANTGELFF | TGTGCCAGCAGCAAAGGCTTCCTAGTAGAGGCGAACACCGGGGAGCTGTTTTTT
few | NA | TRBJ1-4 | TRBV5-4 | CASSWSGEEKLFF | TGTGCCAGCAGCTGGTCCGGGGAGGAAAAACTGTTTTTT
NA | TRBD1 | TRBJ2-1 | TRBV12-3/TRBV12-4 | CASREGTGGKQFF | TGTGCCAGCAGGGAAGGGACAGGGGGGAAGCAGTTCTTC
NA | TRBD2 | TRBJ2-2 | TRBV10-2 | CASSGLRSGLALYSGELFF | TGCGCCAGCAGCGGCCTAAGATCAGGACTAGCTTTGTATTCCGGGGAGCTGTTTTTT
NA | NA | TRBJ1-6 | TRBV20-1 | CSARVFGFNSPLHF | TGCAGTGCTCGTGTGTTCGGTTTTAATTCACCCCTCCACTTT
NA | TRBD2 | TRBJ2-3 | TRBV5-6 | CASSSGLANADTQYF | TGTGCCAGCAGCTCCGGACTAGCGAATGCAGATACGCAGTATTTT
NA | NA | TRBJ2-3 | TRBV21-1 | CASGPSGYSDTQYF | TGTGCCAGCGGTCCTAGCGGGTACTCAGATACGCAGTATTTT
few | NA | TRBJ1-1 | TRBV6-5 | CASSDSANTEAFF | TGTGCCAGCAGCGACTCGGCTAACACTGAAGCTTTCTTT
NA | NA | TRBJ2-3 | TRBV10-1 | CASGGDYYTDTQYF | TGCGCCAGCGGTGGCGACTACTACACAGATACGCAGTATTTT
NA | NA | TRBJ1-1 | TRBV9 | CASSVFPTGEAFF | TGTGCCAGCAGCGTATTTCCTACCGGTGAAGCTTTCTTT
NA | TRBD1 | TRBJ1-5 | TRBV7-9 | CASSLAGDSHQPQHF | TGTGCCAGCAGCTTAGCGGGGGACAGCCATCAGCCCCAGCATTTT
NA | TRBD1 | TRBJ1-2 | TRBV23-1 | CASSPRRTGVPDGYTF | TGCGCCAGCAGCCCGCGGAGGACAGGGGTGCCTGATGGCTACACCTTC
NA | NA | TRBJ2-1 | TRBV27 | CASSFRGNNEQFF | TGTGCCAGCAGTTTTCGGGGAAACAATGAGCAGTTCTTC
NA | NA | TRBJ2-7 | TRBV2 | CASISGSSYEQYF | TGTGCCAGCATCTCAGGGTCTTCCTACGAGCAGTACTTC
NA | NA | TRBJ2-2 | TRBV6-4 | CASSDSPGSTGELFF | TGTGCCAGCAGTGACTCCCCGGGGAGCACCGGGGAGCTGTTTTTT
NA | TRBD1 | TRBJ1-1 | TRBV5-4 | CASSWGQGMNTEAFF | TGTGCCAGCAGCTGGGGACAGGGCATGAACACTGAAGCTTTCTTT
NA | TRBD2 | TRBJ2-7 | TRBV7-6 | CASSLPGGGASTYEQYF | TGTGCCAGCAGCCTCCCGGGGGGGGGCGCCTCTACCTACGAGCAGTACTTC
NA | TRBD2 | TRBJ2-2 | TRBV5-4 | CASSLGLATGELFF | TGTGCCAGCAGCTTAGGACTAGCCACCGGGGAGCTGTTTTTT
NA | NA | TRBJ2-3 | TRBV12-2 | CASRFSGCFVARAVIADTQYF | TGTGCAAGTCGCTTTTCTGGGTGCTTCGTAGCCAGGGCCGTTATCGCAGATACGCAGTATTTT
once | NA | TRBJ2-7 | TRBV5-4 | CASSLGGAGLYEQYF | TGTGCCAGCAGCTTGGGCGGCGCGGGACTTTACGAGCAGTACTTC
NA | NA | TRBJ1-1 | TRBV6-5 | CASRRTGSGGTEAFF | TGTGCCAGCAGACGAACAGGGAGCGGGGGAACTGAAGCTTTCTTT
NA | NA | TRBJ2-7 | TRBV18 | CASSGQSYEQYF | TGTGCCAGCTCAGGACAGAGCTACGAGCAGTACTTC
NA | TRBD1 | TRBJ2-7 | TRBV7-9 | CASSARQGSYEQYF | TGTGCCAGCAGCGCAAGACAGGGTTCCTACGAGCAGTACTTC
NA | NA | TRBJ2-2 | TRBV10-3 | CAISRQYTGELFF | TGTGCCATCAGCAGACAGTACACCGGGGAGCTGTTTTTT
NA | NA | TRBJ2-5 | TRBV6-5 | CASSYQGYQETQYF | TGTGCCAGCAGTTATCAGGGGTACCAAGAGACCCAGTACTTC
NA | TRBD1 | TRBJ2-3 | TRBV7-8 | CASSLPPDRATDTQYF | TGTGCCAGCAGCTTACCTCCAGACAGGGCCACAGATACGCAGTATTTT
NA | NA | TRBJ2-2 | TRBV24-1 | CATSDNNRPNTGELFF | TGTGCCACCAGTGATAACAACAGACCGAACACCGGGGAGCTGTTTTTT
NA | TRBD2 | TRBJ2-7 | TRBV7-2 | CASSPSSGGHYEQYF | TGTGCCAGCAGCCCCTCTAGCGGGGGACACTACGAGCAGTACTTC
once | TRBD1 | TRBJ2-3 | TRBV19 | CASSIRTGLTTDTQYF | TGTGCCAGTAGTATAAGGACAGGGCTTACAACAGATACGCAGTATTTT
NA | NA | TRBJ2-3 | TRBV24-1 | CATSPSYGHTDTQYF | TGTGCCACCAGCCCCTCGTACGGACACACAGATACGCAGTATTTT
few | NA | TRBJ1-3 | TRBV27 | CASSFDRLRGNTIYF | TGTGCCAGCAGTTTCGACAGGTTAAGGGGAAACACCATATATTTT
NA | NA | TRBJ2-2 | TRBV24-1 | CATSEWAGTVGELFF | TGTGCCACCAGTGAGTGGGCGGGGACTGTCGGGGAGCTGTTTTTT
once | NA | TRBJ2-4 | TRBV21-1 | CASSKIGGRPYQYF | TGTGCCAGCAGCAAGATCGGGGGGAGGCCATACCAGTACTTC
NA | TRBD2 | TRBJ2-1 | TRBV12-5 | CASGLGMTQGGLGEQFF | TGTGCTAGTGGTTTGGGTATGACCCAGGGAGGGCTAGGTGAGCAGTTCTTC
NA | NA | TRBJ1-1 | TRBV12-3/TRBV12-4 | CASTILASQAFF | TGTGCCAGCACAATCTTGGCCAGTCAAGCTTTCTTT
NA | NA | TRBJ1-1 | TRBV29-1 | CSVSDGAFF | TGCAGCGTGAGTGATGGTGCTTTCTTT
NA | TRBD2 | TRBJ2-2 | TRBV3-1/TRBV3-2 | CASSQDWRLAGATGELFF | TGTGCCAGCAGCCAAGATTGGAGACTAGCGGGGGCCACCGGGGAGCTGTTTTTT
NA | NA | TRBJ2-3 | TRBV5-1 | CASSSSGQSSTDTQYF | TGCGCCAGCAGCTCCTCTGGACAGTCAAGCACAGATACGCAGTATTTT
few | NA | TRBJ1-6 | TRBV6-6 | CASSLESSYNSPLHF | TGTGCCAGCAGTTTAGAAAGCTCCTATAATTCACCCCTCCACTTT
NA | TRBD2 | TRBJ2-2 | TRBV5-5 | CASKQLAGRTGELFF | TGTGCCAGCAAACAACTAGCGGGGAGGACCGGGGAGCTGTTTTTT